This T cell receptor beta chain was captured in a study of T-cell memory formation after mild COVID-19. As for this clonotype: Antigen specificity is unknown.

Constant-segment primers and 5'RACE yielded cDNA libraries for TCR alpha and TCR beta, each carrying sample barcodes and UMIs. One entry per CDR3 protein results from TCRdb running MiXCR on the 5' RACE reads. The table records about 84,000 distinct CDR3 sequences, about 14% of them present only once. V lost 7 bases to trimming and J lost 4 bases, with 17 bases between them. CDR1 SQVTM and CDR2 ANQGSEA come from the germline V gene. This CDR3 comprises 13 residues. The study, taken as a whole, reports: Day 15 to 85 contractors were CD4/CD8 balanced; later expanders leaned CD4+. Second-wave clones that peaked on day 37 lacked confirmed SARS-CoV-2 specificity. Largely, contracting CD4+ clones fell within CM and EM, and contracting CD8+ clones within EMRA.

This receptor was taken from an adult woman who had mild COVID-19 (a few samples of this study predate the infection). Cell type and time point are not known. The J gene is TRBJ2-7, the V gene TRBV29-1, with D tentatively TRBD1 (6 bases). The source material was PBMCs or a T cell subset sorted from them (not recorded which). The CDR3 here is CSAISQTGYEQYF. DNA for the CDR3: TGCAGCGCCATTTCCCAGACAGGATACGAGCAGTACTTC.